This TCR beta chain stems from a study of blood T cells in healthy people across ages. Findings of the study overall: As age increased, TCR beta diversity per million T cells fell in a roughly linear fashion. When one million T cells were used, diversity estimates were thought to be underestimates.

In germline, CDR1 is MNHEY, CDR2 SMNVEV (reference sequence). The CDR3 is 15 amino acids. The V end was cut by 2 bases, the J end by 2 bases, with 11 bases between. With a J-beta primer mix and a sample-barcoded 5' primer, a second PCR ran roughly 7 to 11 cycles. TCRdb analysed the 5' RACE reads with MiXCR anew, one entry per CDR3 protein. The sample carries roughly 2 million distinct CDR3 sequences, 40% to 55% recorded once. Regarding this clonotype: Antigen unknown.

The clonotype comes from a woman aged 40 to 55 in good health. This chain links TRBV27 with TRBJ2-3; D call uncertain. Sample: blood. CDR3 region: CASSLRRLNTDTQYF. Here the CDR3 DNA reads TGTGCCAGCAGTTTAAGGAGACTGAACACAGATACGCAGTATTTT.